This record concerns one T cell receptor beta chain sequence. The antigen is undetermined. V lost 3 bases and J 11 bases, leaving 16 bases between the germline ends. Germline V CDR1 and CDR2: DFQATT, SNEGSKA (reference sequence). There are 12 residues in the CDR3. The sample belongs to a study of blood T cells in healthy people across ages. Background on the study: Capture via template switching afforded approximately one barcoded beta molecule per two T cells. Findings of the study overall: Both naive CD4+ cell counts and diversity were greater in long-lived donors than in aged donors. The recorded TCR beta diversity per million T cells decreased in a roughly linear manner with age.

With a J-beta primer mix and a sample-barcoded 5' primer, a second PCR ran about 7 to 12 cycles. TCRdb called the 5' RACE reads again in MiXCR, with one record for every CDR3 protein. The data contain 1,500,000 or so distinct CDR3 sequences, 59% of them singletons. The chain couples TRBV20-1 to TRBJ2-5, with D tentatively TRBD2 (6 bases). Source material: blood. This receptor was obtained from a man in his late teens or twenties in good health. This CDR3 reads CSARTDTGEQYF. CDR3 in DNA: TGCAGTGCTAGGACCGACACGGGGGAGCAGTACTTC.